The entry that follows covers one T cell receptor (beta chain) sequence. Antigen: not known. This sample is part of a study of shared clonotypes between healthy human individuals. The overall study: The study enrolled a couple of women and a few men aged 18 to 49. Regarding the study as a whole: Read depth was anticipated to influence clonotype sharing among donors.

The CDR3 loop spans 14 amino acids. The germline gives CDR1 MDHEN, CDR2 SYDVKM. Trimming removed 2 bases from V and 1 base from J, with 8 bases in between. In the source study's methods: ImmunoSEQ supplied junction-only sequences lacking quality scores, so filtering was different. TCRdb's table, derived via immunoSEQ multiplex PCR, lists solely in-frame clones and lacks some. V and J calls and clone size are copied from that table; D and trimming were computed from the DNA. The sample holds about half a million clones, 79% seen once. The chain combines TRBV28 with TRBJ1-1, with unresolved D. The sequence was obtained from a middle-aged woman in good health. Some clones in this sample may be carry-over from other donors' samples. Sequenced sample: PBMCs. The CDR3 loop is CASSLGMWNTEAFF. DNA of the CDR3: TGTGCCAGCAGTTTAGGGATGTGGAACACTGAAGCTTTCTTT.